The TCR beta chain under discussion was sequenced for a study of T cells after yellow fever vaccination (dated by TCRdb to between 2018 and 2020). About the full investigation: The SMART-Seq v4 Ultra Low Input RNA kit was used to prepare libraries from fractions with low cell numbers. Blood was collected at multiple timepoints before and after primary and secondary immunization, and bulk PBMC replicates and cell subsets were isolated. Two healthy male donors, one aged 18 to 29 and one aged 30 to 40 years, made up the cohort. To follow T-cell clones before and after primary and booster YFV17D yellow fever vaccination, bulk TCR alpha and beta repertoires were sequenced over time. Beyond this particular receptor, the publication reports: The secondary T-cell response was weaker than the primary response but faster, peaking on day 5 instead of day 15. Computational filtering was needed because FACS-sorted repertoires could contain abundant contaminating clonotypes from the bulk population. Most clones expanded after primary vaccination (almost 97% of CD4 and roughly 90% of CD8) were re-detected after the booster, suggesting that broad memory maintenance occurred. Because only a couple of donors were included in the study, the extent to which the findings can be generalized is limited. A small fraction of clonotypes appeared in both the CD4 and CD8 compartments, likely as a result of convergent recombination.

The label giving this sample's treatment or condition can be read as: live attenuated yellow fever vaccine strain. At each blood-draw timepoint, two biological replicates of bulk PBMCs were collected. A standard Ficoll-Paque protocol was used to isolate PBMCs from peripheral blood. TriZol was used to extract RNA from bulk PBMCs, from CD4 and CD8 fractions, and from dextramer-positive and dextramer-negative fractions. TCR cDNA was synthesized by 5'RACE template switching, which introduced a universal primer site and unique molecular identifiers. Priming for cDNA synthesis came from both the TCR alpha and TCR beta constant segments. Library amplification used two PCR steps, and the second PCR step added sample barcodes and sequencing adapters. Sequencing of libraries was done on Illumina HiSeq 2500 (2x100 bp) or NovaSeq (2x150 bp). Per the authors' processing: MIGEC was used to demultiplex reads and collapse the reads into UMI consensus sequences, and MiXCR was used for V(D)J alignment. Vaccine-responding clonotypes were identified with edgeR using replicate PBMC samples, with FDR below 0.01 and a log2 fold change above 5 up to day 15 being required. Bulk clonotypes were assigned CD4 or CD8 identity according to which sequenced CD4 or CD8 repertoire held them at higher abundance. TCRdb reprocessing: public reads trimmed at Q25 with fastp, clones called with MiXCR, in-frame beta chains kept. CDR3 protein duplicates are merged, each entry listing the most common genes and DNA. In this record, the V and J calls reflect TCRdb's handling and not the investigators' own analysis. For this sample there are 450,000 to 600,000 distinct CDR3 sequences; approximately 15% appear just once. The ten largest clonotypes hold about 14% of the sample.

The CDR3 sequence holds 15 residues, the cysteine and phenylalanine included. Only CDR3 DNA remains: 45 bases, in frame from the first base. The germline V gene (reference sequence) gives CDR1 as SGHKS and CDR2 as YYEKEE. V loses 6 bases at its end and J loses 7 bases; junction bases beyond the gene matches: 11. Concerning this clonotype itself: The antigen it recognizes is unknown. Nothing much larger sits one base from this clone, and base qualities are not available.

This specimen consisted of PBMCs, obtained on the day of the yellow fever booster vaccination. The receptor was derived from a man aged 25-45 years who received the YFV17D yellow fever vaccine. The rearrangement combines TRBV5-5 with TRBJ2-7, with 12 middle bases fitting TRBD1. This receptor has the CDR3 CASTLSGTGGREQYF. The sequenced DNA is TGTGCCAGCACCCTTTCAGGGACAGGGGGCCGGGAGCAGTACTTC.